The 20 T cell receptor beta chains in this list originate from one sample, sequenced in a study of CD8 T cells in Susac syndrome. Random-hexamer reverse transcription was applied to about 0.5 to 1 ug RNA. One entry per CDR3 protein results from TCRdb running MiXCR on the immunoSEQ multiplex PCR reads. The data contain 65,000 to 90,000 distinct CDR3 sequences, about 95% of them seen just once; the ten biggest clones take up about 0.38%. Sequencing input: CD8+ T cells from PBMCs. Receptors were obtained from a human donor with multiple sclerosis.

The chain couples TRBV4-3 to TRBJ1-2; 7 bases match TRBD1. Trimming at V came to 0 bases and at J to 2 bases, leaving 3 bases not matched to a gene. Germline values: CDR1 LGHNA, CDR2 YSLEER. The CDR3 sequence is 15 residues long. CDR3 in DNA: TGCGCCAGCAGCCAAGATTCGACAGGGAACTATGGCTACACCTTC. This translates into CASSQDSTGNYGYTF.

This clonotype was picked up one time. The chain carries TRBV7-8 and TRBJ2-7; possibly TRBD1 for D (5 bases). This CDR3 contains 14 residues. Trimming left V 0 bases short and J 3 bases short, with 9 bases between. Germline V gene data show CDR1 as SGHVS and CDR2 as FQNEAQ. This CDR3 reads CASSLAGRDYEQYF. The CDR3 DNA is TGTGCCAGCAGCTTAGCGGGCAGGGACTACGAGCAGTACTTC.

V gene TRBV5-4 combines with J gene TRBJ2-1, with D uncertain. Trimming took 2 bases from V and 7 from J, leaving 7 bases between them. The CDR3 sequence is 12 residues long. The germline V gene has CDR1 SGHNT and CDR2 YYREEE (reference sequence). CDR3 coding DNA: TGTGCCAGCAGCTTTGTGGGGAATGAGCAGTTCTTC. Protein sequence: CASSFVGNEQFF.

The genes are TRBV9 and TRBJ1-2; 8 nucleotides align to TRBD1. CDR1 and CDR2 from the germline V gene are SGDLS and YYNGEE. This CDR3 has 18 amino acids. J lost 5 bases, V lost 4 bases, and 19 bases had no gene match. The CDR3 region has the DNA TGTGCCAGCAGCCCTATACAGTGGACAGGGACCATACTTTATGGCTACACCTTC. Translation: CASSPIQWTGTILYGYTF.

There are a few counts of this clonotype. The V call is TRBV30, the J call TRBJ2-7; weak D call: TRBD1 (6 bases). V was pared by 4 bases and J by 3 bases, with 10 bases between. The CDR3 has 12 residues. Germline V gene sequence: CDR1 GTSNPN, CDR2 SVGIG (reference sequence). As DNA, the CDR3 is TGTGCCTGGAACCCGACAGGCTACGAGCAGTACTTC. It specifies CAWNPTGYEQYF.

The chain employs TRBV4-1 and TRBJ2-1; tentative D call: TRBD2 (5 bases). Germline-derived CDR1 and CDR2 are MGHRA and YSYEKL. Trimming left V 5 bases short and J 2 bases short, with 10 bases between. The CDR3 has 14 residues. This chain's CDR3 is CASSSEGTYNEQFF. CDR3 coding DNA: TGCGCCAGCAGCTCCGAGGGAACCTACAATGAGCAGTTCTTC.

The gene calls are TRBV27 and TRBJ2-2; D gene unclear. The germline V gene has CDR1 MNHEY and CDR2 SMNVEV (reference sequence). V was shortened by 9 bases and J by 2 bases, with 16 bases between the two germline ends. The CDR3 is 15 amino acids. The DNA of the CDR3 is TGTGCCAGTATGGTGGGCTCACTAAACACCGGGGAGCTGTTTTTT. It codes for CASMVGSLNTGELFF.

The chain is built from TRBV27 and TRBJ1-5; the D gene is possibly TRBD1 (5 bases). Germline V gene lookup returns CDR1 MNHEY and CDR2 SMNVEV (reference sequence). This CDR3 contains 15 residues. Deletions cut 0 bases from V and 1 base from J, with 7 bases between. The CDR3 DNA sequence: TGTGCCAGCAGTTTATCGGGACGGAGCAATCAGCCCCAGCATTTT. Amino acids: CASSLSGRSNQPQHF.

The rearrangement uses TRBV7-6 and TRBJ2-7; D possibly matches TRBD1 or TRBD2 (5 bases each). V gave up 5 bases and J gave up 3 bases, with 11 bases separating them. The CDR3 has 13 amino acids. Germline V gene lookup returns CDR1 SGHVS and CDR2 FNYEAQ. The CDR3 protein is CASSRDLSYEQYF. The CDR3, as DNA: TGTGCCAGCAGCCGGGACCTGAGCTACGAGCAGTACTTC.

The rearrangement joins TRBV5-1 to TRBJ2-1; possibly TRBD2 for D (5 bases). Trimming removed 2 bases at V and 4 bases at J, with 13 bases between. In germline, CDR1 is SGHRS, CDR2 YFSETQ. The CDR3 is 15 residues long. CDR3: CASSFTRAFYNEQFF. The CDR3 bases are TGCGCCAGCAGCTTTACTAGAGCCTTTTACAATGAGCAGTTCTTC.

The chain couples TRBV7-7 to TRBJ2-1; tentatively, D is TRBD2 (6 bases). The V gene's germline CDR1 is SSHAT and CDR2 FNYEAQ (reference sequence). This CDR3 contains 15 residues. Trimming left V 0 bases short and J 3 bases short, with 9 bases between. The CDR3 coding sequence is TGTGCCAGCAGCTTAGCCCTCGGGGGCTACAATGAGCAGTTCTTC. Residues: CASSLALGGYNEQFF.

This clonotype appeared once. The chain joins TRBV5-8 to TRBJ2-3; 7 bases match TRBD2. Germline CDR1 SGHTS, CDR2 YDEGEE. This CDR3 region has 17 residues. With V trimmed by 0 bases and J by 2 bases, 9 bases remained unmatched. CDR3: CASSLAPWEGATDTQYF. CDR3 coding DNA: TGTGCCAGCAGCTTGGCCCCGTGGGAGGGCGCCACAGATACGCAGTATTTT.

J is TRBJ1-5 and V is TRBV19; TRBD1 agrees at 7 bases. This CDR3 has 13 amino acids. V shed 5 bases, J shed 4 bases, and the junction held 2 bases outside the gene matches. From germline, CDR1 is LNHDA and CDR2 SQIVND (reference sequence). The CDR3 coding sequence is TGTGCCAGTAGTCCACAGGGGAATCAGCCCCAGCATTTT. Its translation is CASSPQGNQPQHF.

This chain links TRBV4-1 with TRBJ1-5; D uncertain. V was cut by 0 bases and J by 1 base, with 10 bases left in between. Germline CDR1 MGHRA, CDR2 YSYEKL. This CDR3 region has 16 residues. In DNA form, the CDR3 reads TGCGCCAGCAGCCAAGAGTCCCGTTTGAGCAATCAGCCCCAGCATTTT. Translating it yields CASSQESRLSNQPQHF.

The rearrangement uses TRBV5-6 and TRBJ2-1, with unresolved D. Germline V lookup: CDR1 SGHDT, CDR2 YYEEEE. Trimming shortened V by 5 bases and J by 8 bases, and 11 bases separated the two germline ends. This CDR3 region has 12 residues. The CDR3 DNA is TGTGCCAGCAGTTTTTACTTCGATGAGCAGTTCTTC. This codes for CASSFYFDEQFF.

V and J are TRBV3-1 and TRBJ1-1; no reliable D call. The CDR3 covers 14 residues. Trimming stripped 0 bases from V and 7 bases from J, with 12 bases between. Germline V gene lookup returns CDR1 LGHDT and CDR2 YNNKEL (reference sequence). The DNA of the CDR3 is TGTGCCAGCAGCCAAGATGACATAAACCTTGAAGCTTTCTTT. It translates to CASSQDDINLEAFF.

The V and J genes are TRBV29-1 and TRBJ1-1; D unclear. V lost 8 bases and J lost 4, with 11 bases in between. Germline-derived CDR1 and CDR2 are SQVTM and ANQGSEA. This CDR3 is built from 11 residues. This CDR3 reads CSSDLGTEAFF. The CDR3 bases are TGCAGCTCCGACTTGGGCACTGAAGCTTTCTTT.

This sequence joins TRBV2 and TRBJ2-3; tentatively, D is TRBD2 (5 bases). Germline V gives CDR1 SNHLY, CDR2 FYNNEI. The V end lost 2 bases, the J end lost 2 bases, and 14 bases lay between the germline ends. The CDR3 has 16 residues. The CDR3 loop is CASSEIGEQVTDTQYF. Here the CDR3 DNA reads TGTGCCAGCAGTGAAATCGGGGAACAAGTCACAGATACGCAGTATTTT.

This rearrangement joins TRBV7-8 to TRBJ2-7, with 9 positions matching TRBD2. The CDR3 has 17 residues. The germline V gene encodes CDR1 SGHVS and CDR2 FQNEAQ. V was clipped by 1 base and J by 5 bases; unmatched bases: 12. In DNA, the CDR3 is TGTGCCAGCAGCTTAGAGGTGGGAGCGGGGGGTTCCAACGAGCAGTACTTC. Translation gives CASSLEVGAGGSNEQYF.

The V call is TRBV6-6, the J call TRBJ2-7, with TRBD2 matching 10 bases. CDR1 is MNHNY and CDR2 is SVGAGI in the germline V gene (reference sequence). The CDR3 spans 16 residues. V shed 4 bases and J 4 bases; nucleotides not matched to a gene: 10. CDR3 in amino acids: CASSSRERGGGYEQYF. The CDR3 DNA sequence: TGTGCCAGCAGTTCTCGGGAGCGGGGGGGAGGGTACGAGCAGTACTTC.